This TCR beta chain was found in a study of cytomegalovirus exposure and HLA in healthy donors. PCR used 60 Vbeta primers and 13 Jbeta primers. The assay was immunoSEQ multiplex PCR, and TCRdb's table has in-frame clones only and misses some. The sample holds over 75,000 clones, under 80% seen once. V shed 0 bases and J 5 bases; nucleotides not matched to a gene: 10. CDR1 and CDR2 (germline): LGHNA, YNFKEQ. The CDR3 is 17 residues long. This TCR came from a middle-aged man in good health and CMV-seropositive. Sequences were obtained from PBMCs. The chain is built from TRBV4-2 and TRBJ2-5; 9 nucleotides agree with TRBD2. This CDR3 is CASSQDGLAGPRETQYF. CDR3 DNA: TGTGCCAGCAGCCAAGATGGGCTAGCGGGGCCGCGGGAGACCCAGTACTTC.